This T cell receptor (beta chain) was recorded in a study of CD8+ T cells in alopecia areata. Concerning this clone itself: This sample includes further DNA sequences coding for the same CDR3.

cDNA reverse transcribed from extracted RNA served as the sequencing template. TCRdb keeps only in-frame clones here, not all; method: immunoSEQ multiplex PCR. Among 120,000 or so clones listed, 50% to 75% were seen once. The sample's treatment: oral pan-JAK inhibitor, 5-10 mg twice daily. Germline CDR1 GTSNPN, CDR2 SVGIG (reference sequence). The CDR3 length is 11 residues. The V and J ends lost 0 bases and 10 bases respectively, with 9 bases between them. This chain connects TRBV30 to TRBJ1-1; a weak D match, TRBD1 (5 bases). The input for sequencing was CD8+ T cells sorted from blood, taken at week 4, from a patient treated with tofacitinib. The receptor comes from a human donor with alopecia areata. CDR3 coding DNA: TGTGCCTGGAGTGTAGGGAGGGGAGCTTTCTTT. Its translation: CAWSVGRGAFF. Full variable domain (remainder filled in from reference TRBV30 and TRBJ1-1): SQTIHQWPATLVQPVGSPLSLECTVEGTSNPNLYWYRQAAGRGLQLLFYSVGIGQISSEVPQNLSASRPQDRQFILSSKKLLLSDSGFYLCAWSVGRGAFFGQGTRLTVV.